This TCR beta chain was sequenced for a study of cytomegalovirus exposure and HLA in healthy donors. Points from the study as a whole: TCR beta V- and J-gene trimming, according to a later analysis, was linked to a missense DCLRE1C variant.

A remark on this clone: Its antigen is not known.

This CDR3 region has 13 residues. CDR1 is SGHNT and CDR2 is YYREEE in the germline V gene (reference sequence). Trimming removed 2 bases at V and 2 bases at J, with 7 bases between. This PCR relied on a set of 60 Vbeta primers and 13 Jbeta primers. The repertoire was sequenced with immunoSEQ multiplex PCR; TCRdb's copy has only in-frame clones and lacks some. The table records about 120,000 clones, about 70% of them present only once. Source material: PBMCs. This receptor was taken from a woman in her thirties or forties in good health and CMV-seropositive. This rearrangement joins TRBV5-4 to TRBJ1-2; no reliable D call. Written as DNA, the CDR3 is TGTGCCAGCAGCTTTACGGGGAACTATGGCTACACCTTC. This sequence encodes CASSFTGNYGYTF.